This entry concerns a single T cell receptor (beta chain). What it binds is unknown. The data were obtained in a study of shared clonotypes between healthy human individuals. Profiling relied on immunoSEQ multiplex PCR, and the TCRdb table lists in-frame clones only, not all of them. Here the sample spans roughly 1.5 million clones, 95% to 99% being singletons. CDR3 size: 14 residues. Per the germline V gene, CDR1 is SGDLS and CDR2 is YYNGEE. Trimming removed 0 bases from V and 4 bases from J, with 10 bases in between. Study findings and constraints: Larger richness was generally estimated for naive than memory subsets.

This TCR derives from a man aged 25 to 40 in good health. Sequencing was done on a sample of naive CD4+ T cells sorted from blood. Indicated subset: CD45RA+ positively selected. The chain combines TRBV9 with TRBJ1-1, with a tentative D call TRBD1 (5 bases). The CDR3 region has the DNA TGTGCCAGCAGCGTAGGGGCGGGGACCACTGAAGCTTTCTTT. This encodes CASSVGAGTTEAFF.